Included here is one TCR beta chain sequence, with context. In its sample, this clonotype was seen many times. Its antigen specificity is not known. No base qualities exist here, and no much larger clone lies one base off it. This sample stems from a study of identical twins (TCRdb year 2016). Turning to the overall study: To test whether fetal clonotypes persist, this study deep-sequenced TCR alpha and beta repertoires from monozygotic twins, from unrelated adults of various ages, and from cord blood. To rule out contamination, replicate twin experiments were performed at different times with different library preparation protocols. Paper-wide results and their limitations: A weaker excess of twin sharing was found in beta out-of-frame sequences because the signal-to-noise ratio was lowered by fewer shared sequences. Fewer insertions were carried by abundant cord blood beta clonotypes, a similar but weaker trend appeared in young adult naive repertoires, and no such trend appeared in memory repertoires. Zero-insertion analyses could be partly confounded by invariant T cells such as MAIT and iNKT, although diverse VJ usage argued against such confounding for most clonotypes. Out-of-frame TCR alpha sharing in monozygotic twins was systematically underestimated by recombination models, whereas sharing between unrelated individuals was in agreement with the recombination models. Because the same donors could not be followed over many years, the conclusions relied on cross-sectional statistical analysis. Out-of-frame TCR alpha sequences shared between twins showed an excess of low generation-probability sequences compared with coincidental sharing between unrelated individuals.

Library prep was done by 5' RACE. Sequencing used an Illumina HiSeq 2000. Template switching introduced a universal primer binding site; the final cDNA contained a unique molecular identifier, enabling accurate counting of TCR cDNA molecules. First-strand cDNA for TCR alpha and beta chains was synthesized from specific primers in the conserved constant-segment region. To control for contamination, each cDNA library was double barcoded with a SMART-Mk sample barcode plus Illumina barcodes. TruSeq adapter sequences and Illumina sample barcodes were added in two successive PCR steps. Sequencing of the TCR alpha and beta cDNA libraries was done on the Illumina HiSeq platform using custom primers. The paper's processing steps were these. Raw reads were processed with MiGEC to extract unique molecular identifiers, and MiXCR was used to determine CDR3 positions. For each individual, recombination models were inferred using an EM algorithm with the repgenHMM and IGoR tools. Shared clonotype analysis was performed with the tcR package in R, normalizing sharing by the product of cloneset sizes. Out-of-frame nonproductive sequences were analyzed to study raw recombination free of thymic and clonal selection effects. Using fastp at Q25 and MiXCR, TCRdb reprocessed the public reads and kept productive beta chains. Each record represents a unique CDR3 protein, reported with the most common genes and DNA among its rows. The V and J calls were determined by TCRdb, not by the authors. The sample includes 550,000 to 800,000 distinct CDR3 sequences, with about 7.1% observed a single time. The ten largest make up 1.5% to 2% of the sample.

CDR3 length: 14 amino acids, cysteine to phenylalanine. Only the CDR3 part of the read is kept: 42 bases, read in frame from the first base. Via the germline V gene, CDR1 is SGHRS and CDR2 YFSETQ. Trimming costs V 1 base and J 2 bases, and their ends lie 8 bases apart. Every donor in the study was a healthy Caucasian. The twin cohort comprised three pairs of female monozygotic twins, all aged roughly 18 to 29 years. Peripheral blood mononuclear cells were used as the source from which RNA for TCR libraries was isolated. This same sample was also part of a study on yellow fever vaccine responses in identical twins. The second study also describes: According to the authors, the vaccine-induced T cell response in identical twins seemed to be partly convergent and partly specific to each individual. In identical twins, the study followed T cell clones that responded to the vaccine with precision.

The V and J segments used are TRBV5-1 and TRBJ2-3; the D gene is perhaps TRBD1, on 6 matching bases. This receptor was taken from a young woman in good health. Sequenced material: PBMCs. The sequenced DNA: TGCGCCAGCAGCTTGCTGGGGGCCACAGATACGCAGTATTTT. It is translated as CASSLLGATDTQYF.